This TCR beta chain was captured in a study of T-cell reconstitution after alpha-beta-depleted transplantation in children. In its sample, this clonotype was seen many times. In germline, CDR1 is DFQATT, CDR2 SNEGSKA (reference sequence). The CDR3 is 10 residues long. Trimming removed 3 bases from V and 9 bases from J, with 3 bases in between. Unique molecular identifiers were used to barcode this TCRbeta library. TCRdb analysed the PCR reads with MiXCR anew, one entry per CDR3 protein. The repertoire holds around 600,000 distinct CDR3 sequences, with around 16% as singletons. Material: PBMCs from the stem cell graft donor, obtained from the stem cell graft. This TCR was sampled from a human donor who donated a stem cell graft to a child with acute myeloid leukemia. V and J are TRBV20-1 and TRBJ1-6; D remains ambiguous. CDR3 sequence (DNA): TGCAGTGCTAGCCCTTCACCCCTCCACTTT. It yields the protein CSASPSPLHF.